This T cell receptor beta chain was sequenced for a study of beta chain features in type 1 diabetes. Looking at the study overall: Taken together, all samples contributed nearly 110 million examined sorted cells. Study-wide results and caveats: Resolution of whether HLA type affects TCRB rearrangement was not achieved here. There was a moderate but significant shortening of TCRB CDR3s in all four CD4+ subsets of Type 1 diabetes patients.

By way of CD45RO/CCR7/CD25/CD127/CD95/CD27, the CD4+ regulatory, stem cell-like memory, central memory and naive cells were sorted. Comment on this clone: Its antigen remains unknown.

V was clipped by 5 bases and J by 5 bases; unmatched bases: 1. The CDR3 is 13 residues long. The germline V gene encodes CDR1 MNHEY and CDR2 SVGAGI. As every portion of the isolated RNA was reverse transcribed, the sequencing read expressed TCRB transcripts. The table came from immunoSEQ multiplex PCR; TCRdb's copy has only in-frame clones and leaves some out. Of about 120,000 clones in the sample, 16% are singletons; the top ten hold less than 3%. This receptor was obtained from a man aged 25-45 years with type 1 diabetes. Sequenced material: central memory CD4+ T cells from blood. The chain has TRBV6-5 and TRBJ1-1; 11 bases agree with TRBD1. In nucleotides, the CDR3 is TGTGCCAGCAGTGGACAGGGGGCGACTGAAGCTTTCTTT. It yields the protein CASSGQGATEAFF.